These 24 T cell receptor beta chains were sequenced from one sample in a study of T-cell reconstitution after alpha-beta-depleted transplantation in children. Unique molecular identifiers featured in how the TCRbeta library was prepared. MiXCR was run by TCRdb on the PCR reads, yielding one entry per CDR3 protein. The sample contains fewer than 550,000 distinct CDR3 sequences, over 10% of which appear only once. The material sequenced was PBMCs, mostly from graft donor cells, taken 180 days after TCRalphabeta/CD19-depleted stem cell transplant. The receptor source for this set is a female patient aged 2-9 years who had a stem cell transplant for aplastic anemia, so the T cells may come from the graft donor.

The sample holds a few counts of this clonotype. CDR3 in amino acids: CASSPRQRLGYTF. The CDR3 nucleotides read TGTGCCAGCAGTCCCCGACAGCGGCTGGGCTACACCTTC. The chain combines TRBV12-3 or TRBV12-4 with TRBJ1-2; tentative D call: TRBD1 (5 bases). CDR3 length: 13 amino acids. V was pared by 5 bases and J by 8 bases, with 15 bases between.

The table lists this clonotype with a few counts. The chain employs TRBV2 and TRBJ1-3; D possibly corresponds to TRBD1 (5 bases). V lost 9 bases and J 0 bases, leaving 12 bases between the germline ends. Germline V lookup: CDR1 SNHLY, CDR2 FYNNEI. The CDR3 extends over 14 amino acids. The chain's CDR3 is CASCRDHSGNTIYF. DNA for the CDR3: TGTGCCAGTTGCAGGGACCACTCTGGAAACACCATATATTTT.

This chain links TRBV27 with TRBJ2-5, with D possibly being TRBD1 (7 bases). The germline V and J ends were trimmed by 6 bases and 2 bases, with 13 bases remaining between them. The CDR3 is 14 residues long. CDR1 and CDR2 from the germline V gene are MNHEY and SMNVEV (reference sequence). The CDR3 protein is CASRGQGGQETQYF. CDR3 DNA: TGTGCCAGCAGGGGTCAGGGGGGTCAAGAGACCCAGTACTTC.

Concerning this clonotype: This is likely a read error, given that the CDR3 carries no conserved phenylalanine or tryptophan at its end. The V and J genes are TRBV29-1 and TRBJ2-1; the D call may be TRBD1 or TRBD2 (5 bases each). The CDR3 length is 12 residues. In germline, CDR1 is SQVTM, CDR2 ANQGSEA. Trimming stripped 6 bases from V and 3 bases from J, with 9 bases between. The DNA of the CDR3 is TGCAGCGTGGGACGGATCTACAATGAGCAGTTCTCC. This sequence encodes CSVGRIYNEQFS.

The sample holds a few counts of this clonotype. The rearrangement links TRBV7-2 to TRBJ2-1; the match to TRBD2 covers 9 bases. This CDR3 comprises 16 residues. Losses at the gene ends were 4 bases for V and 8 bases for J; bases not matched to a gene: 12. Looked up from germline, CDR1 is SGHTA and CDR2 is FQGNSA. CDR3: CASSSSPGLAGDEQFF. The CDR3, as DNA: TGTGCCAGCAGCTCCAGCCCGGGACTAGCTGGCGATGAGCAGTTCTTC.

This chain uses TRBV12-3 or TRBV12-4 with TRBJ2-3; 7 positions agree with TRBD1. V dropped 4 bases and J dropped 8; count of bases not matched to a gene: 6. This CDR3 is built from 13 residues. CDR3 residues: CASSSTDRPTQYF. The CDR3 nucleotides read TGTGCCAGCAGTTCCACGGACAGGCCTACGCAGTATTTT.

This clonotype showed up just a few times. V and J are TRBV6-5 and TRBJ2-6; D might be TRBD1 or TRBD2, each matching 5 bases. Trimming removed 6 bases from V and 4 bases from J, with 13 bases in between. Germline V CDR1 and CDR2: MNHEY, SVGAGI. The CDR3 is 15 residues long. The CDR3 sequence is CASRPGASGANVLTF. The CDR3 nucleotides read TGTGCCAGCAGGCCCGGGGCGTCAGGGGCCAACGTCCTGACTTTC.

This clonotype has just a few counts. The gene calls are TRBV7-9 and TRBJ2-7, with 8 nucleotides matching TRBD2. The CDR3 covers 18 residues. Germline-derived CDR1 and CDR2 are SEHNR and FQNEAQ (reference sequence). Trimming took 3 bases from V and 0 from J; bases not matched to a gene: 13. The CDR3, as DNA: TGTGCCAGCAGCTTTATCCCCCTCGTAGCGGGGAGCTCCTACGAGCAGTACTTC. Translating it yields CASSFIPLVAGSSYEQYF.

This sequence joins TRBV7-3 and TRBJ2-3; no definite D call. Trimming stripped 2 bases from V and 1 base from J, with 7 bases between. In germline, CDR1 is SGHTA, CDR2 FQGTGA. This CDR3 is 14 amino acids long. DNA of the CDR3: TGTGCCAGCAGCTTAGTCGGCGGCACAGATACGCAGTATTTT. Residues: CASSLVGGTDTQYF.

This clonotype was recorded at least ten times. V is TRBV3-1 and J is TRBJ2-1, with TRBD2 matching over 7 bases. Germline CDR1 reads LGHDT; CDR2 reads YNNKEL (reference sequence). There are 17 residues in the CDR3. Losses at the gene ends were 4 bases for V and 6 bases for J; bases not matched to a gene: 15. The CDR3 sequence is CASSPPHLSGKGNEQFF. The DNA of the CDR3 is TGTGCCAGCAGCCCTCCCCATCTCAGCGGGAAGGGCAATGAGCAGTTCTTC.

This clonotype has a handful of counts. The chain uses TRBV7-9 and TRBJ2-1, with D perhaps TRBD2 (6 bases). There are 14 residues in the CDR3. Germline CDR1 and CDR2: SEHNR and FQNEAQ (reference sequence). The V gene lost 5 bases and the J gene lost 7 bases, with 15 bases spanning the gap. CDR3 residues: CASSIPWAGNEQFF. CDR3 in DNA: TGTGCCAGCAGCATACCCTGGGCGGGGAATGAGCAGTTCTTC. Full variable domain (outside the CDR3, taken from reference TRBV7-9 and TRBJ2-1): DTGVSQNPRHKITKRGQNVTFRCDPISEHNRLYWYRQTLGQGPEFLTYFQNEAQLEKSRLLSDRFSAERPKGSFSTLEIQRTEQGDSAMYLCASSIPWAGNEQFFGPGTRLTVL.

The genes are TRBV10-3 and TRBJ1-4; TRBD1 matches at 8 bases. Trimming took 0 bases from V and 4 from J; bases not matched to a gene: 13. Germline V CDR1 and CDR2: ENHRY, SYGVKD. CDR3 length: 19 amino acids. CDR3 sequence: CAISESSVIGTGHNEKLFF. CDR3 nucleotides: TGTGCCATCAGTGAGTCCTCCGTCATTGGGACAGGACATAATGAAAAACTGTTTTTT.

The chain couples TRBV28 to TRBJ1-1; no reliable D call. This CDR3 contains 17 residues. Trimming removed 3 bases from V and 1 base from J, with 18 bases in between. Germline assignment: CDR1 MDHEN and CDR2 SYDVKM. In DNA, the CDR3 is TGTGCCAGCAGTTTCCACCCCTCCCGGGCAGCGAACACTGAAGCTTTCTTT. This codes for CASSFHPSRAANTEAFF. Combining the CDR3 with reference TRBV28 and TRBJ1-1 gives the whole variable domain DVKVTQSSRYLVKRTGEKVFLECVQDMDHENMFWYRQDPGLGLRLIYFSYDVKMKEKGDIPEGYSVSREKKERFSLILESASTNQTSMYLCASSFHPSRAANTEAFFGQGTRLTVV.

This clonotype was observed a few times. V gene TRBV19 combines with J gene TRBJ2-2, with D unclear. The CDR3 loop spans 15 amino acids. V gave up 1 base and J gave up 4 bases, with 10 bases separating them. Germline values: CDR1 LNHDA, CDR2 SQIVND (reference sequence). The CDR3 DNA reads TGTGCCAGTAGTATAGGTCCTACCCCCACCGGGGAGCTGTTTTTT. This encodes CASSIGPTPTGELFF.

The chain couples TRBV29-1 to TRBJ2-1, with D perhaps TRBD2 (7 bases). V gave up 5 bases and J gave up 6 bases, with 20 bases separating them. The CDR3 runs to 15 residues. CDR1 SQVTM and CDR2 ANQGSEA come from the germline V gene. The CDR3 DNA reads as TGCAGCGTTAGCCCTCGGGGGGCGCAGGCCAATGAGCAGTTCTTC. Translating it yields CSVSPRGAQANEQFF.

This clonotype has a handful of counts. This sequence joins TRBV29-1 and TRBJ1-1, with unresolved D. CDR1 is SQVTM, CDR2 ANQGSEA, per germline. Trimming removed 1 base from V and 1 base from J, with 10 bases in between. CDR3 length equals 14 residues. CDR3 residues: CSVEVRGPNTEAFF. The CDR3 DNA follows: TGCAGCGTTGAAGTAAGAGGCCCGAACACTGAAGCTTTCTTT. Variable domain in full (rest from reference TRBV29-1 and TRBJ1-1): SAVISQKPSRDICQRGTSLTIQCQVDSQVTMMFWYRQQPGQSLTLIATANQGSEATYESGFVIDKFPISRPNLTFSTLTVSNMSPEDSSIYLCSVEVRGPNTEAFFGQGTRLTVV.

This clonotype was seen many times. The chain links TRBV6-1 to TRBJ2-1; 10 bases line up with TRBD1. V lost 4 bases, J lost 5 bases, and 5 bases stayed unmatched. CDR3 length: 15 amino acids. Germline V gives CDR1 MNHNS, CDR2 SASEGT. The CDR3 coding sequence is TGTGCCAGCAGTGGAACCGGGACAGGGGACAATGAGCAGTTCTTC. This translates into CASSGTGTGDNEQFF.

This clonotype was found a few times. The chain carries TRBV12-3 or TRBV12-4 and TRBJ2-7, with D maybe TRBD1 (6 bases). The CDR3 loop spans 13 amino acids. The V gene lost 6 bases and the J gene lost 2 bases, with 11 bases spanning the gap. The chain's CDR3 is CASSMGATYEQYF. The CDR3 bases are TGTGCCAGCAGCATGGGGGCGACCTACGAGCAGTACTTC.

Concerning this clonotype itself: A read error may be the cause here, since a much bigger clone is one base away. The rearrangement uses TRBV27 and TRBJ2-1; D possibly corresponds to TRBD1 (6 bases). This CDR3 spans 15 amino acids. From germline, CDR1 is MNHEY and CDR2 SMNVEV (reference sequence). CDR3 in DNA: TGTGCCAGCAGAGTTGACAGGAGCTCCGACAATGAGCAGTTCTTC. Translation: CASRVDRSSDNEQFF.

This clonotype was counted between two and nine times. The chain couples TRBV28 to TRBJ2-5; tentative D call: TRBD2 (5 bases). CDR1 and CDR2 (germline): MDHEN, SYDVKM. This CDR3 has 15 residues. Trimming pared 6 bases from V and 1 base from J, leaving 15 bases between. CDR3 region: CASRDPGEGQETQYF. The CDR3 nucleotides are TGTGCCAGCAGGGACCCCGGAGAGGGCCAAGAGACCCAGTACTTC.

This clonotype was seen a handful of times. The chain couples TRBV15 to TRBJ1-5; maybe TRBD1 (6 bases). This CDR3 is built from 13 residues. Between the trimmed V and J ends, which lost 5 bases and 7 bases, there was a span of 12 bases. Germline CDR1 LNHNV, CDR2 YYDKDF (reference sequence). The CDR3 is CATSHRTEQPQHF. The DNA for the CDR3 is TGTGCCACCAGCCACCGGACAGAACAGCCCCAGCATTTT. Together with reference TRBV15 and TRBJ1-5, the CDR3 gives the full variable domain: DAMVIQNPRYQVTQFGKPVTLSCSQTLNHNVMYWYQQKSSQAPKLLFHYYDKDFNNEADTPDNFQSRRPNTSFCFLDIRSPGLGDTAMYLCATSHRTEQPQHFGDGTRLSIL.

This clonotype was found a few times. The V and J genes are TRBV7-9 and TRBJ1-2; D gene uncertain. The length of the CDR3 is 16 residues. Germline V gene sequence: CDR1 SEHNR, CDR2 FQNEAQ (reference sequence). V dropped 1 base and J dropped 6 bases, with 18 bases sitting between them. The CDR3 sequence is CASSLVRQELTDGYTF. Here the CDR3 DNA reads TGTGCCAGCAGCTTAGTTCGCCAAGAGCTTACGGATGGCTACACCTTC.

This clonotype has only a few counts. This chain connects TRBV29-1 to TRBJ1-1; perhaps TRBD1 as D (5 bases). CDR1 and CDR2 (germline): SQVTM, ANQGSEA. This CDR3 contains 12 residues. Trimming left V 4 bases short and J 4 bases short, with 10 bases between. The CDR3 DNA follows: TGCAGCGTTGGGGAGGGGATCACTGAAGCTTTCTTT. Amino acid sequence: CSVGEGITEAFF.

The rearrangement uses TRBV11-2 and TRBJ2-3; tentative D call: TRBD2 (6 bases). This CDR3 has 15 amino acids. The germline V gene has CDR1 SGHAT and CDR2 FQNNGV. Trimming removed 8 bases at V and 0 bases at J, with 15 bases between. This CDR3 reads CASLTTGLSTDTQYF. CDR3 DNA: TGTGCCAGCCTTACTACGGGACTTAGCACAGATACGCAGTATTTT. The complete variable domain, with remaining parts taken from reference TRBV11-2 and TRBJ2-3, reads EAGVAQSPRYKIIEKRQSVAFWCNPISGHATLYWYQQILGQGPKLLIQFQNNGVVDDSQLPKDRFSAERLKGVDSTLKIQPAKLEDSAVYLCASLTTGLSTDTQYFGPGTRLTVL.